The rows below give T cell receptor beta chains drawn from one sample of a study of blood T cells in healthy people across ages. A single record per CDR3 protein comes from TCRdb applying MiXCR to the 5' RACE reads. The sample shows about 640,000 distinct CDR3 sequences, roughly 58% of them seen only once. The material sequenced was blood. The receptors derive from a man between 60 and 75 years old in good health. Each CDR3 is given with its conserved first and last residue. The D gene is left open where the match is weak. Rows give clone size only sometimes, using once, few, many, or a class for an expanded clone.

d_call: .
j_call: TRBJ2-1
v_call: TRBV7-9
clone_size: .
cdr3_nt: TGTGCCAGCAGTTCACAAAGCCTCACCTTGAATGAGCAGTTCTTC
cdr3_aa: CASSSQSLTLNEQFF

d_call: .
j_call: TRBJ1-5
v_call: TRBV7-2
clone_size: .
cdr3_nt: TGTGCCAGCAGCGAGCGACTAGGAGAGCAGCCCCAGCATTTT
cdr3_aa: CASSERLGEQPQHF

d_call: TRBD2
j_call: TRBJ2-7
v_call: TRBV5-1
clone_size: few
cdr3_nt: TGTGCCAGCAGCTTAGGCGGGGGTTCCTCCTACGAGCAGTACTTC
cdr3_aa: CASSLGGGSSYEQYF

d_call: .
j_call: TRBJ2-3
v_call: TRBV10-3
clone_size: few
cdr3_nt: TGTGCCATCAGTGAGTCGGCAGGCCCAGATACGCAGTATTTT
cdr3_aa: CAISESAGPDTQYF

d_call: .
j_call: TRBJ2-5
v_call: TRBV11-2
clone_size: .
cdr3_nt: TGTGCCAGCAGCTTTTTAACACGCCAGACCCAGTACTTC
cdr3_aa: CASSFLTRQTQYF

d_call: .
j_call: TRBJ1-1
v_call: TRBV6-5
clone_size: .
cdr3_nt: TGTGCCAGCAACGCACAGGGAAGGCTCATGAACACTGAAGCTTTCTTT
cdr3_aa: CASNAQGRLMNTEAFF

d_call: .
j_call: TRBJ2-7
v_call: TRBV7-2
clone_size: few
cdr3_nt: TGTGCCAGCAGCATTTCGGGTGTCTCCTACGAGCAGTACTTC
cdr3_aa: CASSISGVSYEQYF

d_call: TRBD2
j_call: TRBJ2-7
v_call: TRBV20-1
clone_size: .
cdr3_nt: TGCAGTGCCCCGCGGATAGCGGGGTACAATGAGCAGTACTTC
cdr3_aa: CSAPRIAGYNEQYF

d_call: TRBD1
j_call: TRBJ2-1
v_call: TRBV5-1
clone_size: few
cdr3_nt: TGCGCCAGTCACCACCCGGACAGGGGGCTGGGTGAGCAGTTCTTC
cdr3_aa: CASHHPDRGLGEQFF

d_call: .
j_call: TRBJ1-1
v_call: TRBV20-1
clone_size: once
cdr3_nt: TGCAGTGCTAGAGATCCAAATGGGGGGCTAAGGACTGAAGCTTTCTTT
cdr3_aa: CSARDPNGGLRTEAFF

d_call: TRBD2
j_call: TRBJ2-5
v_call: TRBV6-1
clone_size: .
cdr3_nt: TGTGCCAGCAGTGAAGCCGGTTTGAGCGGGGGGTATCACAATGAGCAGTACTTC
cdr3_aa: CASSEAGLSGGYHNEQYF

d_call: .
j_call: TRBJ1-1
v_call: TRBV18
clone_size: .
cdr3_nt: TGTGCCAGCTCACCCTCGATGAACACTGAAGCTTTCTTT
cdr3_aa: CASSPSMNTEAFF

d_call: TRBD2
j_call: TRBJ2-6
v_call: TRBV18
clone_size: .
cdr3_nt: TGTGCCAGCTCACCCCTAGCGGTACTAAGCTCTGGGGCCAACGTCCTGACTTTC
cdr3_aa: CASSPLAVLSSGANVLTF

d_call: TRBD1
j_call: TRBJ1-4
v_call: TRBV29-1
clone_size: .
cdr3_nt: TGCAGCGTCCGCACCGAGTGGGGGACAGCGAATGAAAAACTGTTTTTT
cdr3_aa: CSVRTEWGTANEKLFF

d_call: .
j_call: TRBJ1-5
v_call: TRBV6-5
clone_size: .
cdr3_nt: TGTGCCAGCAGTAAAGGGGCAGGGGCAAATCAGCCCCAGCATTTT
cdr3_aa: CASSKGAGANQPQHF

d_call: .
j_call: TRBJ1-5
v_call: TRBV5-5
clone_size: .
cdr3_nt: TGTGCCAGCAGCTTGGATCAAGTCCGCAATCAGCCCCAGCATTTT
cdr3_aa: CASSLDQVRNQPQHF

d_call: .
j_call: TRBJ2-5
v_call: TRBV2
clone_size: .
cdr3_nt: TGTGCCAGCGCGCAGAGCCACATTGAGAGAGAGACCCAGTACTTC
cdr3_aa: CASAQSHIERETQYF